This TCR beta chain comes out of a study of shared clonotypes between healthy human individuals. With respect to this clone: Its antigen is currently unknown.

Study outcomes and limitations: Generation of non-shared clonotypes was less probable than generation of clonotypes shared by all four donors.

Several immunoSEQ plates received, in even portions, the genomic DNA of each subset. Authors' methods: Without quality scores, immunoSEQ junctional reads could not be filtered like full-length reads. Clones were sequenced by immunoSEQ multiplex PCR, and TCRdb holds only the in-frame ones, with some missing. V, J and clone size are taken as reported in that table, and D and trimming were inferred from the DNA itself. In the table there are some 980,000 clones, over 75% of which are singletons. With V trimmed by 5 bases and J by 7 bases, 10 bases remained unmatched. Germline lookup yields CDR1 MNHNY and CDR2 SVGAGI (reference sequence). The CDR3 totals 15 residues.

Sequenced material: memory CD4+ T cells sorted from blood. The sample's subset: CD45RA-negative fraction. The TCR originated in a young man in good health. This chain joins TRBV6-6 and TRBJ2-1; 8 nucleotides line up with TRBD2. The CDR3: CASSPGLVKWNEQFF. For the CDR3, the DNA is TGTGCCAGCAGTCCGGGACTAGTAAAGTGGAATGAGCAGTTCTTC.